The present entry profiles one TCR beta chain with its context. This record belongs to a study of blood T cell repertoires in COVID-19. In the study overall: The United States, Italy and Spain supplied acute and convalescent COVID-19 samples. PBMCs, B-cell-depleted T cells, or T cells were the source of the cDNA or gDNA that made up the material.

In the source study's methods: Using reference gene primer amplification, nucleated cell counts were estimated. Sequencing was performed with immunoSEQ multiplex PCR; in TCRdb, only in-frame clones are kept and a portion is missing. V and J calls and clone size are copied from that table; D and trimming were computed from the DNA. The table records roughly 120,000 clones, about nine tenths of them present only once. Germline assignment: CDR1 SGDLS and CDR2 YYNGEE. The CDR3 consists of 15 residues. V lost 0 bases, J lost 3 bases, and 11 bases lay in between. Seattle-derived patients entered the study during active infection and were followed longitudinally.

The sequence derives from a man aged 60 to 75 with COVID-19, enrolled during active disease. The chain couples TRBV9 to TRBJ2-3; no clear D gene. Source material: peripheral blood. The CDR3 region has the DNA TGTGCCAGCAGCGTAGGTCTAGAGTTAACAGATACGCAGTATTTT. It translates to CASSVGLELTDTQYF.